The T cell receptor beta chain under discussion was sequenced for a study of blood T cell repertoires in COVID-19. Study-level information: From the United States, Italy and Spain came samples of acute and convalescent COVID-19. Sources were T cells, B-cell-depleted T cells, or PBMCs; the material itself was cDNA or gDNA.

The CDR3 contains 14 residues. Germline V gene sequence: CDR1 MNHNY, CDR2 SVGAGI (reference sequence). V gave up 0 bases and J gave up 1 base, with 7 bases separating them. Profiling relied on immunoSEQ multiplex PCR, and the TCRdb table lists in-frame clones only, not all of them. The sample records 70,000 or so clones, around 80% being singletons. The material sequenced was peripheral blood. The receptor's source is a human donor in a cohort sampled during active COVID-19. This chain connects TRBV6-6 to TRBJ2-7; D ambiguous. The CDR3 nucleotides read TGTGCCAGCAGTTACTCCCCGACTTCCTACGAGCAGTACTTC. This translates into CASSYSPTSYEQYF.